This TCR beta chain is from a study of T cell repertoires in cytomegalovirus infection. Using its own MiXCR run on the reads, TCRdb lists one record per CDR3 protein. The sample lists about 830,000 distinct CDR3 sequences; 30% to 35% were seen once. V was pared by 5 bases and J by 7 bases, with 35 bases between. CDR3 size: 21 residues. This clonotype was detected a few times. Its antigen is not identified. Here the sequenced sample was cultured CD8+ T cells from PBMCs, taken from culture after CMV antigen stimulation. The sequence derives from a human donor in good health (CMV status not recorded). Some clones in this sample may be carry-over from other donors' samples. V is TRBV12-3 or TRBV12-4 and J is TRBJ1-4, with D possibly TRBD1 on 5 matching bases. The CDR3 loop reads CASSPRRKDRNSTPFSEKLFF. The CDR3 DNA reads TGTGCCAGCAGTCCCCGAAGAAAAGACAGAAATAGTACGCCCTTTAGTGAAAAACTGTTTTTT.